What follows are 28 T cell receptor beta chains derived from one specimen sequenced in a study of neurological immune-mediated disorders. TCRdb independently ran MiXCR on the 5' RACE reads; one entry per CDR3 protein. The table lists roughly 41,000 distinct CDR3 sequences, less than 2% of them singletons, with around 2.1% in the top ten. The specimen was PBMCs. These TCRs come from a woman between 40 and 55 years old with multiple sclerosis.

This clonotype was detected ten times or more. V and J are TRBV7-6 and TRBJ2-5; the D gene is possibly TRBD2 (6 bases). This CDR3 contains 12 residues. Germline assignment: CDR1 SGHVS and CDR2 FNYEAQ. Trimming pared 3 bases from V and 7 bases from J, leaving 9 bases between. The CDR3 DNA sequence: TGTGCCAGCAGCTTGGGACTTGGGACCCAGTACTTC. Its protein product is CASSLGLGTQYF. The full variable domain, in which reference TRBV7-6 and TRBJ2-5 provide the parts outside the CDR3, is GAGVSQSPRYKVTKRGQDVALRCDPISGHVSLYWYRQALGQGPEFLTYFNYEAQQDKSGLPNDRFSAERPEGSISTLTIQRTEQRDSAMYRCASSLGLGTQYFGPGTRLLVL.

This clonotype has at least ten counts. The V gene is TRBV20-1, the J gene TRBJ1-2; a possible D gene is TRBD1 (5 bases). The germline V and J ends were trimmed by 3 bases and 1 base, with 12 bases remaining between them. Germline-derived CDR1 and CDR2 are DFQATT and SNEGSKA (reference sequence). The CDR3 is 14 amino acids. For the CDR3, the DNA is TGCAGTGCTAGTGGGGGAATAAATAACTATGGCTACACCTTC. Translation: CSASGGINNYGYTF.

This clonotype was seen a handful of times. The chain has TRBV5-1 and TRBJ1-1, with D hard to call. Germline V CDR1 and CDR2: SGHRS, YFSETQ. Trimming removed 4 bases at V and 3 bases at J, with 13 bases between. The CDR3 loop spans 14 amino acids. In DNA, the CDR3 is TGCGCCAGCAGCGTTACACCGACGGACACTGAAGCTTTCTTT. Amino acid sequence: CASSVTPTDTEAFF.

This clonotype appeared many times. J is TRBJ2-6 and V is TRBV12-3 or TRBV12-4; possibly TRBD2 for D (5 bases). CDR3 length: 16 residues. The germline V and J ends were trimmed by 3 bases and 2 bases, with 11 bases remaining between them. The CDR3: CASSLWGETGANVLTF. Here the CDR3 DNA reads TGTGCCAGCAGTTTGTGGGGAGAAACTGGGGCCAACGTCCTGACTTTC.

This clonotype was detected many times. The V and J genes are TRBV9 and TRBJ2-2; D is unresolved. The germline V and J ends were trimmed by 0 bases and 1 base, with 4 bases remaining between them. The germline gives CDR1 SGDLS, CDR2 YYNGEE. This CDR3 comprises 14 residues. The DNA for the CDR3 is TGTGCCAGCAGCGTAGAGGGGAACACCGGGGAGCTGTTTTTT. It is translated as CASSVEGNTGELFF.

This clonotype was detected a few times. A much larger clonotype is one base distant, so this may be a read error. V and J are TRBV2 and TRBJ2-5; D gene uncertain. The CDR3 spans 12 residues. In germline, CDR1 is SNHLY, CDR2 FYNNEI. The CDR3: CASGTDQATQYF. In DNA, the CDR3 is TGTGCCAGCGGAACGGACCAAGCGACCCAGTACTTC.

This clonotype has ten or more counts. This sequence joins TRBV5-1 and TRBJ1-2, with 10 bases lining up with TRBD1. Germline V CDR1 and CDR2: SGHRS, YFSETQ. CDR3 length equals 13 residues. V lost 5 bases to trimming and J lost 6 bases; unmatched junction nucleotides: 4. DNA of the CDR3: TGCGCCAGCAGTGCCGGGACAGGGGATGGCTACACCTTC. Translated, it gives CASSAGTGDGYTF.

This clonotype was detected ten times or more. The rearrangement uses TRBV7-2 and TRBJ2-1; the D gene could be TRBD1 or TRBD2 (5 bases each). Germline V gene lookup returns CDR1 SGHTA and CDR2 FQGNSA. CDR3 length: 17 residues. Between the trimmed V and J ends, which lost 5 bases and 4 bases, there was a span of 21 bases. The CDR3 loop is CASSPRNRWGIYNEQFF. In DNA, the CDR3 is TGTGCCAGCAGCCCTAGAAACAGGTGGGGGATATACAATGAGCAGTTCTTC.

This clonotype was detected many times. The chain joins TRBV29-1 to TRBJ2-7; tentatively, D is TRBD2 (5 bases). Trimming took 4 bases from V and 6 from J, leaving 16 bases between them. CDR1 SQVTM and CDR2 ANQGSEA come from the germline V gene. The CDR3 length is 13 residues. The CDR3 loop reads CSVASSGAVEQYF. In nucleotides, the CDR3 is TGCAGCGTTGCTTCCAGCGGTGCGGTCGAGCAGTACTTC.

In its sample, this clonotype was seen many times. The chain carries TRBV20-1 and TRBJ1-1, with D hard to call. Germline assignment: CDR1 DFQATT and CDR2 SNEGSKA (reference sequence). V was cut by 0 bases and J by 5 bases, with 13 bases left in between. This CDR3 is built from 14 residues. For the CDR3, the DNA is TGCAGTGCTAGAGATCGGCCCTTTAGTACTGAAGCTTTCTTT. Encoded protein: CSARDRPFSTEAFF.

This clonotype was detected ten times or more. V gene TRBV3-1 combines with J gene TRBJ2-2; D not certain. There are 15 residues in the CDR3. The germline gives CDR1 LGHDT, CDR2 YNNKEL (reference sequence). Trimming cost V 3 bases and J 6 bases, with 14 bases left between them. The CDR3 region has the DNA TGTGCCAGCAGCCAGACTCCGTACAGAGCCGGGGAGCTGTTTTTT. Translated: CASSQTPYRAGELFF. Based on the CDR3 plus reference TRBV3-1 and TRBJ2-2, the full variable domain is DTAVSQTPKYLVTQMGNDKSIKCEQNLGHDTMYWYKQDSKKFLKIMFSYNNKELIINETVPNRFSPKSPDKAHLNLHINSLELGDSAVYFCASSQTPYRAGELFFGEGSRLTVL.

This clonotype was recorded at least ten times. The chain uses TRBV20-1 and TRBJ2-1; a weak D match, TRBD2 (6 bases). Germline CDR1 and CDR2: DFQATT and SNEGSKA (reference sequence). CDR3 length: 11 amino acids. In nucleotides, the CDR3 is TGCAGCGGGACCCGGAGGGAGGAGCAGTTCTTC. It is translated as CSGTRREEQFF.

This clonotype was detected ten times or more. The rearrangement uses TRBV5-1 and TRBJ1-1; no firm D call. Trimming took 5 bases from V and 1 from J, leaving 12 bases between them. CDR1 is SGHRS, CDR2 YFSETQ, per germline. CDR3 length equals 14 residues. This CDR3 reads CASSPAKANTEAFF. The DNA for the CDR3 is TGCGCCAGCAGTCCAGCGAAAGCGAACACTGAAGCTTTCTTT.

The sample holds many counts of this clonotype. The chain has TRBV16 and TRBJ1-5; D is undetermined. This CDR3 comprises 16 residues. Germline V gene lookup returns CDR1 KGHSY and CDR2 FQNENV. V lost 0 bases, J lost 1 base, and 10 bases lay in between. The CDR3 region is CASSQSVLRSNQPQHF. The CDR3 DNA reads TGTGCCAGCAGCCAATCTGTTCTTCGGAGCAATCAGCCCCAGCATTTT. Based on the CDR3 plus reference TRBV16 and TRBJ1-5, the full variable domain is GEEVAQTPKHLVRGEGQKAKLYCAPIKGHSYVFWYQQVLKNEFKFLISFQNENVFDETGMPKERFSAKCLPNSPCSLEIQATKLEDSAVYFCASSQSVLRSNQPQHFGDGTRLSIL.

This clonotype was recorded at least ten times. The rearrangement links TRBV6-6 to TRBJ1-4, with a tentative D call TRBD1 (6 bases). The V gene's germline CDR1 is MNHNY and CDR2 SVGAGI (reference sequence). The CDR3 runs to 15 residues. V lost 2 bases, J lost 2 bases, and 9 bases lay in between. The CDR3 bases are TGTGCCAGCAGTTACCTCGGACAGACTAATGAAAAACTGTTTTTT. This gives the protein CASSYLGQTNEKLFF.

This clonotype was observed at least ten times. This chain joins TRBV7-9 and TRBJ2-7; possibly TRBD2 for D (6 bases). Trimming stripped 7 bases from V and 6 bases from J, with 10 bases between. Germline-derived CDR1 and CDR2 are SEHNR and FQNEAQ (reference sequence). The length of the CDR3 is 11 residues. The CDR3 DNA is TGTGCCAGCATGAGGGAGGCCGAGCAGTACTTC. Protein sequence: CASMREAEQYF.

This clonotype showed up many times. V and J are TRBV4-1 and TRBJ1-1; no reliable D call. The CDR3 sequence is 13 residues long. V lost 5 bases and J 1 base, leaving 8 bases between the germline ends. Per germline, CDR1 MGHRA and CDR2 YSYEKL. As DNA, the CDR3 is TGCGCCAGCAGCACCGAAAGGAACACTGAAGCTTTCTTT. Protein product: CASSTERNTEAFF.

The table lists this clonotype with many counts. The V and J genes are TRBV20-1 and TRBJ2-3; no reliable D call. The CDR3 loop spans 12 amino acids. Trimming pared 4 bases from V and 10 bases from J, leaving 15 bases between. Germline V lookup: CDR1 DFQATT, CDR2 SNEGSKA (reference sequence). The CDR3 loop is CSATFTSVPQYF. The CDR3 nucleotides read TGCAGTGCTACCTTTACCTCAGTGCCGCAGTATTTT.

This clonotype was seen many times. The chain recombines TRBV20-1 with TRBJ1-4; D is possibly TRBD1 (6 bases). CDR3 length: 15 amino acids. V was cut by 0 bases and J by 7 bases, with 15 bases left in between. CDR1 DFQATT and CDR2 SNEGSKA come from the germline V gene (reference sequence). CDR3 region: CSARDNEGGSEKLFF. For the CDR3, the DNA is TGCAGTGCTAGAGATAATGAAGGGGGAAGTGAAAAACTGTTTTTT.

This clonotype was observed many times. This chain connects TRBV3-1 to TRBJ1-1, with D possibly matching TRBD1 (5 bases). The CDR3 sequence is 12 residues long. V gave up 2 bases and J gave up 6 bases, with 7 bases separating them. The V gene's germline CDR1 is LGHDT and CDR2 YNNKEL (reference sequence). The CDR3 DNA reads as TGTGCCAGCAGCCAACCGGGGGCTGAAGCTTTCTTT. This gives the protein CASSQPGAEAFF.

Many counts were recorded for this clonotype. The rearrangement uses TRBV5-1 and TRBJ2-2, with D maybe TRBD2 (5 bases). This CDR3 contains 15 residues. V lost 1 base and J lost 6, with 13 bases in between. Per the germline V gene, CDR1 is SGHRS and CDR2 is YFSETQ. CDR3 protein: CASSLRFSGSGELFF. DNA for the CDR3: TGCGCCAGCAGCTTGAGGTTCTCGGGATCCGGGGAGCTGTTTTTT.

This clonotype was recorded many times. The chain joins TRBV10-3 to TRBJ2-1; maybe TRBD1 (5 bases). The CDR3 totals 12 residues. Germline CDR1 ENHRY, CDR2 SYGVKD. V shed 10 bases and J shed 4 bases, with 11 bases lying between them. The CDR3, as DNA: TGTGCCACTACAGGAGAGTACAATGAGCAGTTCTTC. It specifies CATTGEYNEQFF.

This clonotype was seen repeatedly, ten times or more. The rearrangement uses TRBV12-3 or TRBV12-4 and TRBJ1-1; tentative D call: TRBD1 (5 bases). V lost 3 bases and J 5 bases, leaving 10 bases between the germline ends. This CDR3 contains 13 residues. Here the CDR3 reads CASSFGTGTEAFF. For the CDR3, the DNA is TGTGCCAGCAGTTTCGGGACGGGGACTGAAGCTTTCTTT.

This clonotype was observed many times. V gene TRBV7-6 combines with J gene TRBJ1-1; TRBD1 is a possible D gene (5 bases). The CDR3 extends over 15 amino acids. Germline lookup yields CDR1 SGHVS and CDR2 FNYEAQ. The V gene lost 5 bases and the J gene lost 1 base, with 14 bases spanning the gap. As DNA, the CDR3 is TGTGCCAGCAGCCAGGGTCCCGACAAGAACACTGAAGCTTTCTTT. It is translated as CASSQGPDKNTEAFF.

This clonotype came up many times. The rearrangement joins TRBV20-1 to TRBJ2-7; no clear D. The CDR3 covers 13 residues. V shed 2 bases and J shed 0 bases, with 8 bases lying between them. Looked up from germline, CDR1 is DFQATT and CDR2 is SNEGSKA (reference sequence). This CDR3 is CSARRPSSYEQYF. The CDR3 region has the DNA TGCAGTGCTAGAAGGCCTTCCTCCTACGAGCAGTACTTC.

This clonotype occurred many times. This rearrangement joins TRBV5-6 to TRBJ2-7; D possibly uses TRBD1 or TRBD2 (5 bases each). This CDR3 spans 17 amino acids. From germline, CDR1 is SGHDT and CDR2 YYEEEE. V lost 0 bases and J 1 base, leaving 17 bases between the germline ends. The CDR3 here is CASSLVTGGLTSYEQYF. DNA for the CDR3: TGTGCCAGCAGCTTGGTTACAGGAGGTTTGACTTCCTACGAGCAGTACTTC. Looking up the rest from reference TRBV5-6 and TRBJ2-7 gives the full variable domain: DAGVTQSPTHLIKTRGQQVTLRCSPKSGHDTVSWYQQALGQGPQFIFQYYEEEERQRGNFPDRFSGHQFPNYSSELNVNALLLGDSALYLCASSLVTGGLTSYEQYFGPGTRLTVT.

The table lists this clonotype with many counts. V is TRBV11-2 and J is TRBJ2-1; 8 positions match TRBD2. Trimming took 4 bases from V and 7 from J; bases not matched to a gene: 9. Germline values: CDR1 SGHAT, CDR2 FQNNGV. CDR3 size: 15 residues. For the CDR3, the DNA is TGTGCCAGCAGCTGGGAGCGGGGGCCGGAAAATGAGCAGTTCTTC. Its protein is CASSWERGPENEQFF.

This clonotype was seen more than once but under ten times. V and J are TRBV2 and TRBJ2-7; TRBD1 or TRBD2 may be the D gene (5 bases each). This CDR3 contains 15 residues. From germline, CDR1 is SNHLY and CDR2 FYNNEI. Trimming pared 6 bases from V and 4 bases from J, leaving 19 bases between. This CDR3 reads CASRGQGRGGYEQYF. The CDR3 nucleotides are TGTGCCAGCAGGGGCCAGGGCCGAGGAGGTTACGAGCAGTACTTC.